This T cell receptor (beta chain) was recovered during a study of cytomegalovirus exposure and HLA in healthy donors. The PCR employed 60 Vbeta primers together with 13 Jbeta primers. Repertoires were generated with immunoSEQ multiplex PCR, while TCRdb's copy carries only in-frame clones and drops some. The repertoire includes more than 130,000 clones, 76% of them detected once, and roughly 4% sits in the top ten. This CDR3 has 12 amino acids. The germline V gene encodes CDR1 SEHNR and CDR2 FQNEAQ (reference sequence). After removal of 8 bases from V and 7 bases from J, the junction contained 5 bases not matched to a gene. About this clone: The antigen is unknown.

Whole-study results and caveats: Presence/absence analyses assumed roughly uniform sequencing depth across donors. In vitro, three CMV-associated chains proved specific for CMV antigens.

This chain links TRBV7-9 with TRBJ1-2, with 9 bases matching TRBD1. What was sequenced was PBMCs. This receptor was taken from a man in his late teens or twenties in good health and CMV-seronegative. The CDR3 coding sequence is TGTGCCAGCGGACAGGGGCTCGGTGGCTACACCTTC. This sequence encodes CASGQGLGGYTF.